The sequence of this T cell receptor (beta chain) was determined in a study of technical replicates of blood from several donors. CDR3 length: 18 residues. With V trimmed by 1 base and J by 2 bases, 9 bases remained unmatched. The germline gives CDR1 MGHRA, CDR2 YSYEKL. Generated by immunoSEQ multiplex PCR, the TCRdb table keeps only in-frame clones and is missing some. The sample lists about 73,000 clones; 90% to 95% were seen once. This chain links TRBV4-1 with TRBJ1-5; 9 nucleotides align to TRBD1. This TCR was recovered from a human donor in good health. Sequenced sample: T cells isolated from PBMCs. CDR3 protein: CASSQVGGTGRGNQPQHF. The DNA of the CDR3 is TGCGCCAGCAGCCAAGTCGGTGGGACAGGGAGAGGCAATCAGCCCCAGCATTTT.